Following are 8 T cell receptor beta chains from one sample sequenced in a study of T cell repertoires in ileal Crohn's disease. Time point described: inflamed ileum from the surgical specimen. Only in-frame clones appear in the TCRdb table, and some are missing; sequencing was by immunoSEQ multiplex PCR. Here the sample spans some 16,000 clones, 92% being singletons. Sample: ileal tissue. The receptors were sampled from an adult with Crohn's disease.

V is TRBV6-4 and J is TRBJ2-3, with D possibly matching TRBD2 (6 bases). Germline loops: CDR1 MRHNA, CDR2 SNTAGT. The V and J ends lost 2 bases and 2 bases respectively, with 11 bases between them. This CDR3 comprises 15 residues. The DNA of the CDR3 is TGTGCCAGCAGTGACGGAGCGGGTGCCACAGATACGCAGTATTTT. It translates to CASSDGAGATDTQYF.

The chain couples TRBV7-3 to TRBJ1-2, with a tentative D call TRBD1 (6 bases). The CDR3 is 13 amino acids. Germline V gene lookup returns CDR1 SGHTA and CDR2 FQGTGA. Trimming stripped 5 bases from V and 7 bases from J, with 14 bases between. The CDR3 nucleotides are TGTGCCAGCAGCCCTCAACAGGGAGGTGGCTACACCTTC. The encoded protein is CASSPQQGGGYTF.

V usage is TRBV10-3 and J usage is TRBJ2-3; D might be TRBD2 (7 bases). Germline loops: CDR1 ENHRY, CDR2 SYGVKD. The length of the CDR3 is 16 residues. V lost 4 bases and J 2 bases, leaving 16 bases between the germline ends. The CDR3 sequence is CAISVGGGGLTDTQYF. The CDR3 DNA is TGTGCCATCAGTGTGGGAGGCGGGGGCCTCACAGATACGCAGTATTTT.

The count of this clone is one. The genes are TRBV14 and TRBJ2-1; perhaps D is TRBD1 or TRBD2 (5 bases each). V lost 4 bases to trimming and J lost 5 bases, with 18 bases between them. The CDR3 consists of 16 residues. Germline CDR1 and CDR2: SGHDN and FVKESK. CDR3 region: CASSRPGLPGHNEQFF. CDR3 in DNA: TGTGCCAGCAGCCGCCCCGGACTGCCGGGGCACAATGAGCAGTTCTTC. Full variable domain (outside the CDR3, taken from reference TRBV14 and TRBJ2-1): EAGVTQFPSHSVIEKGQTVTLRCDPISGHDNLYWYRRVMGKEIKFLLHFVKESKQDESGMPNNRFLAERTGGTYSTLKVQPAELEDSGVYFCASSRPGLPGHNEQFFGPGTRLTVL.

The chain has TRBV28 and TRBJ1-2, with unresolved D. Germline CDR1 and CDR2: MDHEN and SYDVKM. The CDR3 has 15 residues. V lost 2 bases to trimming and J lost 1 base, with 11 bases between them. CDR3 sequence reads: CASSLARNGNYGYTF. Here the CDR3 DNA reads TGTGCCAGCAGTTTAGCCCGGAACGGTAACTATGGCTACACCTTC.

V is TRBV18 and J is TRBJ1-3, with D possibly being TRBD1 (5 bases). Germline loops: CDR1 KGHSH, CDR2 LQKENI. The CDR3 is made up of 19 amino acids. Trimming left V 3 bases short and J 0 bases short, with 21 bases between. The chain's CDR3 is CASSPTILRQHLSGNTIYF. DNA of the CDR3: TGTGCCAGCTCACCGACCATTTTGCGACAGCATCTCTCTGGAAACACCATATATTTT.

The chain links TRBV4-2 to TRBJ2-1, with TRBD2 matching 11 bases. The junction had 11 bases not matched to a gene; V was cut back by 3 bases and J by 1 base. The CDR3 extends over 19 amino acids. The germline gives CDR1 LGHNA, CDR2 YNFKEQ. The DNA of the CDR3 is TGTGCCAGCAGCCAGCAATTACTAGCGGGGGTGACATCCTACAATGAGCAGTTCTTC. Translated, it gives CASSQQLLAGVTSYNEQFF.

This clone was picked up one time. The chain recombines TRBV19 with TRBJ2-7; D perhaps matches TRBD1 (6 bases). V was shortened by 6 bases and J by 7 bases, with 19 bases between the two germline ends. The CDR3 runs to 14 residues. Germline CDR1 reads LNHDA; CDR2 reads SQIVND (reference sequence). For the CDR3, the DNA is TGTGCCAGTAGCCTTAAGAGGAGCCAGGGGGAGCAGTACTTC. Encoded protein: CASSLKRSQGEQYF.